This TCR beta chain was obtained from a study of response to subunit inactivated influenza vaccine (dated by TCRdb to about 2018). Concerning the study at large: The study used deep quantitative T cell receptor repertoire profiling to track responses to a trivalent subunit inactivated influenza vaccine.

This clonotype was seen only a few times. It has no known antigen specificity. Base qualities were left out, and no much larger clone turns up one base away. Its CDR3 holds 14 amino acids, cysteine through phenylalanine. Only CDR3 DNA remains: 42 bases, in frame from the first base. The junction carries 12 bases between V and J, which are trimmed by 2 bases and 4 bases respectively. CDR1 and CDR2, per the germline V gene (reference sequence), are DFQATT and SNEGSKA. Broader findings and caveats from the paper: According to the authors, only a limited number of new T cells may be recruited by each seasonal influenza vaccination.

To prepare the library, RT-PCR was applied. Sequencing relied on an Illumina HiSeq 2500. TCRdb reanalyzed the raw reads on its own, using fastp at Q25 for trimming and MiXCR for clone calling, and kept in-frame beta chains. Records with the same CDR3 protein are collapsed into one entry carrying the most frequent genes and DNA. This sample holds around 850,000 distinct CDR3 sequences; about 18% were observed only once. The top ten hold approximately 10% of the sample. The TCR originated in a man aged 50-59 years who received an inactivated influenza vaccine. Donor details come from another sample of the same person, matched by shared clones. The rearranged segments are TRBV20-1 and TRBJ1-3, with no D gene named confidently. The sample here was PBMCs from blood, taken about 5 days after vaccination. The DNA sequence is given as TGCAGTGCTAGAAGGGTCGTATCGGGAAACACCATATATTTT. Its product reads: CSARRVVSGNTIYF.